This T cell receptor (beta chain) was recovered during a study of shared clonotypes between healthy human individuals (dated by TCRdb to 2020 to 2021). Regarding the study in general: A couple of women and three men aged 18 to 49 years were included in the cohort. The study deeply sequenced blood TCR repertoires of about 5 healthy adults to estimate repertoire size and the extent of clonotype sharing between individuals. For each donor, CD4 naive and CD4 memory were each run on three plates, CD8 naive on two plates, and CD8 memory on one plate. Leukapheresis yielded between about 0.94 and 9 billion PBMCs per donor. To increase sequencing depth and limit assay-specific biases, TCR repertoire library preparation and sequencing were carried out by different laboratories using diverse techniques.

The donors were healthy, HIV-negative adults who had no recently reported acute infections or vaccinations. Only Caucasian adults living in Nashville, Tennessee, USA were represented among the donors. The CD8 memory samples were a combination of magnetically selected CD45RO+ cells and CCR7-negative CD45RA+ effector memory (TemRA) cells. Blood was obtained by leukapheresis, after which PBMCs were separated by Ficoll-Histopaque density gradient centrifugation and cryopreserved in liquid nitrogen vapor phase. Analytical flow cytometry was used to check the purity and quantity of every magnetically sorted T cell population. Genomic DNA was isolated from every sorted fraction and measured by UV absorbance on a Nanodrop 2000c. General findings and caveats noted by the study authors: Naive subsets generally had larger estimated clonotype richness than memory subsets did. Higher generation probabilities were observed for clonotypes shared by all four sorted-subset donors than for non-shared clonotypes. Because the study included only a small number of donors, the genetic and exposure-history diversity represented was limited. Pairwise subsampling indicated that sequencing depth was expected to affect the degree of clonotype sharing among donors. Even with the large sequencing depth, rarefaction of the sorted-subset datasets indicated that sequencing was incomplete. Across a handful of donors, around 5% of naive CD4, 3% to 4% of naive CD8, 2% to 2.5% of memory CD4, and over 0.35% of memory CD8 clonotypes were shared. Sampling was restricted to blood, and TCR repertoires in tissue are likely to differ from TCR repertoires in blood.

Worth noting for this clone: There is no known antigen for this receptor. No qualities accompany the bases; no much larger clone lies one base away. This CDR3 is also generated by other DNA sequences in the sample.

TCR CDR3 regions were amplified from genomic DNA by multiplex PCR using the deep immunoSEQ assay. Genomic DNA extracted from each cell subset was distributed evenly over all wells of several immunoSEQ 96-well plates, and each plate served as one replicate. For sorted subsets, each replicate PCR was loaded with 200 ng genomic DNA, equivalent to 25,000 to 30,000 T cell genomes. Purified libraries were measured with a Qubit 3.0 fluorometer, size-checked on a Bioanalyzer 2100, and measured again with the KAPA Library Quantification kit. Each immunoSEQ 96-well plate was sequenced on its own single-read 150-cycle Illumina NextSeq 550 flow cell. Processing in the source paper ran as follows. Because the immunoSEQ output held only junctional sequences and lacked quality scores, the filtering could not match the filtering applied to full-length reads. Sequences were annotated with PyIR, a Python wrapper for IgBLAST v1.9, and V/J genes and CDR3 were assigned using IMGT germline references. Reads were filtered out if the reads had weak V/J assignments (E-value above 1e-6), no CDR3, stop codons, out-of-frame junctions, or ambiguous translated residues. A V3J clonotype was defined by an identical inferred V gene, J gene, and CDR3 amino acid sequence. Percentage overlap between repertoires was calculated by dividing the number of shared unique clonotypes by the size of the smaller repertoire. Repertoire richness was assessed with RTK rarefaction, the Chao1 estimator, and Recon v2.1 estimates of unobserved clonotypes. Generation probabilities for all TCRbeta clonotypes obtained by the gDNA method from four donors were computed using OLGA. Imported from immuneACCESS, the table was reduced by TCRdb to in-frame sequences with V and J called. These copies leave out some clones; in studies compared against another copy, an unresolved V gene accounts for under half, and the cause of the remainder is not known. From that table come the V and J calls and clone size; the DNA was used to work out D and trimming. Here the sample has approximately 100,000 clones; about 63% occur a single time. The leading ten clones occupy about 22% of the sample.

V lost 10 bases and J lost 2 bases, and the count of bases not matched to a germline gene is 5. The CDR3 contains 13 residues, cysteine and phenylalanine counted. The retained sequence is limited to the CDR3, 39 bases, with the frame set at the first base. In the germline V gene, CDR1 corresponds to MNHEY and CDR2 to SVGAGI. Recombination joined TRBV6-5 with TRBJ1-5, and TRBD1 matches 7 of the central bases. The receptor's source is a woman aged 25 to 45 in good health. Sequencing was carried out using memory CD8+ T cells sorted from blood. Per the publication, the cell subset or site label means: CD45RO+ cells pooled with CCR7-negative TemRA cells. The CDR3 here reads CATRGVGNQPQHF. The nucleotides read TGTGCCACCAGGGGGGTTGGCAATCAGCCCCAGCATTTT.